The subject of this entry is one TCR beta chain. Its antigen is undetermined. Sample-barcoded 5' priming and a J-beta primer mix drove a second PCR of about 7 to 12 cycles. TCRdb re-derived calls from the 5' RACE reads in MiXCR, one entry per CDR3 protein. This sample has roughly 1,800,000 distinct CDR3 sequences, with roughly 49% found just once. The CDR3 loop spans 16 amino acids. V was pared by 6 bases and J by 5 bases, with 11 bases of the junction left unmatched. The data originate from a study of blood T cells in healthy people across ages. The study isolated at least 6 million PBMCs from each sample. Study results and limitations: Across the age range, TCR beta diversity per million T cells fell in a roughly linear way.

Sequencing used blood. This TCR came from a woman aged 35 to 49 in good health. This rearrangement joins TRBV12-3 or TRBV12-4 to TRBJ2-3, with 10 bases lining up with TRBD1. The CDR3 DNA reads TGTGCCAGCAGCGCAGCCGGGACAGGGGTTAGAGATACGCAGTATTTT. It translates to CASSAAGTGVRDTQYF.